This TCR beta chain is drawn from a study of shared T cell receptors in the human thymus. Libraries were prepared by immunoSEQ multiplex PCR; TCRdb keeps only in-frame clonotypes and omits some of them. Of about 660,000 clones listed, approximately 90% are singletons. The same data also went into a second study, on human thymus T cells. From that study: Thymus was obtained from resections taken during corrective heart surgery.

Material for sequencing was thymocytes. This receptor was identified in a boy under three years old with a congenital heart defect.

The CDR3 here is CASSRTTRGELFF. DNA of the CDR3: TGTGCCAGCAGCAGGACTACTCGGGGGGAGCTGTTTTTT. The rearrangement joins TRBV6-5 to TRBJ2-2, with D possibly matching TRBD2 (6 bases). CDR3 length: 13 amino acids. The germline CDR1 and CDR2 sequences are MNHEY and SVGAGI. The V and J ends lost 6 bases and 8 bases respectively, with 13 bases between them.